These T cell receptor beta chains were read from a single sample in a study of T cells in Graves' hyperthyroidism and ophthalmopathy. MiXCR, applied by TCRdb to the multiplex PCR reads, yields one record per CDR3 protein. The data show 500,000 to 650,000 distinct CDR3 sequences, with approximately 17% seen just once and under 20% held by the top ten. Material: blood. Source of these receptors: a woman aged 18-29 years with Graves' ophthalmopathy. Both conserved end residues are part of each CDR3. A D gene is named only where the DNA matches it firmly. Clone sizes are given selectively: once, few, many, or a class where the clone is expanded.

D,length,V,J,size,CDR3,DNA
NA,15,TRBV18,TRBJ2-7,many,CASSPGQGSSYEQYF,TGTGCCAGCTCACCAGGGCAGGGAAGCTCCTACGAGCAGTACTTC
NA,14,TRBV28,TRBJ1-4,NA,CASSYAGRVEKLFF,TGTGCCAGCAGTTACGCAGGGAGAGTTGAAAAACTGTTTTTT
TRBD2,14,TRBV28,TRBJ2-1,few,CASSFLAGIHEQFF,TGTGCCAGCAGTTTCCTAGCGGGGATCCATGAGCAGTTCTTC
TRBD1,16,TRBV28,TRBJ1-3,few,CASGTPRRGLGNTIYF,TGTGCCAGCGGCACCCCAAGGAGGGGGCTTGGAAACACCATATATTTT
NA,14,TRBV3-1,TRBJ1-1,many,CASSQSTLNTEAFF,TGTGCCAGCAGCCAAAGTACACTGAACACTGAAGCTTTCTTT
NA,16,TRBV6-1,TRBJ1-5,many,CASSESSAGANQPQHF,TGTGCCAGCAGTGAAAGCTCAGCGGGAGCAAATCAGCCCCAGCATTTT
NA,15,TRBV6-1,TRBJ2-6,few,CASSTFSSGANVLTF,TGTGCCAGCAGTACGTTTTCCTCTGGGGCCAACGTCCTGACTTTC
NA,17,TRBV3-1,TRBJ1-5,many,CASSQDMAGGGYQPQHF,TGTGCCAGCAGCCAAGATATGGCAGGAGGAGGTTATCAGCCCCAGCATTTT
TRBD2,15,TRBV7-8,TRBJ2-3,many,CASSLAGTYQDTQYF,TGTGCCAGCAGTCTAGCGGGAACTTACCAGGATACGCAGTATTTT
NA,14,TRBV6-1,TRBJ2-3,many,CATHPLGSTDTQYF,TGTGCCACCCACCCGCTAGGATCGACAGATACGCAGTATTTT
NA,14,TRBV28,TRBJ2-6,many,CASTLTAGANVLTF,TGTGCCAGCACTCTCACCGCGGGGGCCAACGTCCTGACTTTC
NA,14,TRBV24-1,TRBJ2-2,few,CATTGQRNTGELFF,TGTGCCACCACGGGACAAAGGAACACCGGGGAGCTGTTTTTT
TRBD1,15,TRBV4-2,TRBJ2-7,NA,CANSQEDRSSYEQYF,TGTGCCAACAGCCAAGAGGACAGGAGCTCCTACGAGCAGTACTTC
NA,14,TRBV20-1,TRBJ1-1,many,CSVGTLPINTEAFF,TGCAGTGTTGGGACACTGCCTATCAACACTGAAGCTTTCTTT
TRBD1,17,TRBV5-1,TRBJ1-2,NA,CASSLVGQGLGTFGYTF,TGCGCCAGCAGCTTGGTGGGACAGGGGTTGGGCACCTTTGGCTACACCTTC
TRBD1,15,TRBV12-5,TRBJ1-1,many,CASGGATGLNTEAFF,TGTGCTAGTGGTGGGGCGACAGGGTTGAACACTGAAGCTTTCTTT
TRBD1,14,TRBV20-1,TRBJ1-3,NA,CSAGDRRSGNTIYF,TGCAGTGCTGGGGACAGGCGCTCTGGAAACACCATATATTTT
TRBD1,17,TRBV24-1,TRBJ2-2,few,CATSDLPGTGDTGELFF,TGTGCCACCAGTGATTTGCCCGGGACAGGGGACACCGGGGAGCTGTTTTTT
TRBD2,15,TRBV29-1,TRBJ2-1,many,CSVEEPSGPDNEQFF,TGCAGCGTTGAAGAACCTAGCGGGCCTGACAATGAGCAGTTCTTC
TRBD2,13,TRBV27,TRBJ2-3,many,CASRAGVGDTQYF,TGTGCCAGCAGAGCGGGAGTCGGAGATACGCAGTATTTT
NA,16,TRBV11-2,TRBJ2-3,many,CASSGGLGSRTDTQYF,TGTGCCAGCAGCGGGGGGTTGGGTTCTCGGACAGATACGCAGTATTTT
NA,13,TRBV6-1,TRBJ1-1,few,CASKMAENTEAFF,TGTGCCAGCAAAATGGCGGAAAACACTGAAGCTTTCTTT
TRBD2,15,TRBV12-3/TRBV12-4,TRBJ2-1,many,CASSLATSGSDEQFF,TGTGCCAGCAGTTTGGCCACTAGCGGGAGCGATGAGCAGTTCTTC
NA,15,TRBV19,TRBJ2-1,NA,CASSIGADPYNEQFF,TGTGCCAGTAGTATAGGAGCGGATCCTTACAATGAGCAGTTCTTC
TRBD1,13,TRBV28,TRBJ1-6,NA,CASSPDRGSPLHF,TGTGCCAGCAGTCCAGACAGGGGTTCACCCCTCCACTTT
TRBD2,16,TRBV3-1,TRBJ2-1,many,CASSRPSGGADNEQFF,TGTGCCAGCAGCCGCCCGAGCGGGGGGGCGGACAATGAGCAGTTCTTC
NA,14,TRBV29-1,TRBJ2-2,few,CSVGGLANTGELFF,TGCAGCGTGGGGGGCCTCGCGAACACCGGGGAGCTGTTTTTT
TRBD2,19,TRBV7-6,TRBJ2-5,once,CASSPKGGGLAGEQETQYF,TGTGCCAGCAGCCCTAAAGGGGGTGGACTAGCGGGAGAACAAGAGACCCAGTACTTC